A selection of T cell receptor beta chains follows, all from one sample in a study of shared clonotypes between healthy human individuals. TCRdb's copy holds only in-frame clones and misses some; the assay was immunoSEQ multiplex PCR. This table holds millions of clones, about 95% found once. The specimen sequenced was naive CD8+ T cells sorted from blood. Source of these receptors: a man younger than 35 in good health. The CDR3 runs from the conserved cysteine through the conserved F or W. The D gene is left open where the match is weak. Where a row states a size, it is once, few, many or the class of an expanded clone; other rows omit it.

TRBD2 | NA | TRBJ2-1 | TRBV2 | CASSEGGSLYNEQFF | TGTGCCAGCAGTGAAGGCGGGAGTCTCTACAATGAGCAGTTCTTC
NA | NA | TRBJ2-7 | TRBV7-6 | CASSLGAEGAYEQYF | TGTGCCAGCAGCTTAGGGGCGGAGGGGGCCTACGAGCAGTACTTC
NA | NA | TRBJ2-5 | TRBV13 | CASSFMSVQETQYF | TGTGCCAGCAGCTTTATGAGCGTCCAAGAGACCCAGTACTTC
TRBD2 | NA | TRBJ2-1 | TRBV11-2 | CASSLRPSGYNEQFF | TGTGCCAGCAGTTTACGTCCTAGCGGTTACAATGAGCAGTTCTTC
TRBD2 | NA | TRBJ2-3 | TRBV5-1 | CASSLSTSGSTDTQYF | TGCGCCAGCAGCTTGTCGACTAGCGGTAGCACAGATACGCAGTATTTT
NA | NA | TRBJ1-3 | TRBV27 | CASSTLEEGTIYF | TGTGCCAGCAGTACCCTTGAAGAGGGCACCATATATTTT
TRBD2 | NA | TRBJ2-3 | TRBV9 | CASSVGAGATDTQYF | TGTGCCAGCAGCGTAGGAGCGGGAGCAACAGATACGCAGTATTTT
TRBD2 | once | TRBJ2-7 | TRBV5-6 | CASSSDRLAGGWFSYEQYF | TGTGCCAGCAGCTCCGACAGACTAGCGGGAGGCTGGTTCTCCTACGAGCAGTACTTC
NA | NA | TRBJ1-4 | TRBV6-5 | CASSYGVQPNEKLFF | TGTGCCAGCAGTTACGGGGTTCAGCCGAATGAAAAACTGTTTTTT
NA | NA | TRBJ1-2 | TRBV11-2 | CASSSPGVKGYTF | TGTGCCAGCAGCTCACCGGGAGTGAAGGGCTACACCTTC
TRBD2 | NA | TRBJ2-5 | TRBV9 | CASSVGPAGQETQYF | TGTGCCAGCAGCGTAGGCCCAGCGGGGCAAGAGACCCAGTACTTC
NA | NA | TRBJ2-7 | TRBV25-1 | CASSDFPTALHEQYF | TGTGCCAGCAGTGATTTTCCAACGGCGCTCCACGAGCAGTACTTC
NA | NA | TRBJ2-7 | TRBV10-3 | CAISWSGLQDRYSYEQYF | TGTGCCATCAGTTGGTCCGGCTTACAGGATCGTTACTCCTACGAGCAGTACTTC
TRBD2 | NA | TRBJ2-1 | TRBV6-5 | CASSYSTAGGYNEQFF | TGTGCCAGCAGTTACTCGACAGCGGGGGGTTACAATGAGCAGTTCTTC
TRBD2 | NA | TRBJ2-7 | TRBV5-1 | CASSLRTSPYEQYF | TGCGCCAGCAGCTTGAGGACTAGCCCCTACGAGCAGTACTTC
NA | NA | TRBJ2-7 | TRBV7-6 | CASSLGESYEQYF | TGTGCCAGCAGCTTAGGGGAAAGCTACGAGCAGTACTTC
NA | NA | TRBJ2-7 | TRBV5-6 | CASSLGGFEQYF | TGTGCCAGCAGCTTGGGGGGATTCGAGCAGTACTTC
NA | NA | TRBJ2-3 | TRBV7-9 | CASSLVDTQYF | TGTGCCAGCAGCTTAGTAGATACGCAGTATTTT
NA | NA | TRBJ1-2 | TRBV4-3 | CASSQAGDGIGRAYTF | TGCGCCAGCAGCCAAGCAGGAGACGGGATCGGTAGGGCCTACACCTTC
NA | NA | TRBJ2-7 | TRBV6-1 | CASSEFGRQTYEQYF | TGTGCCAGCAGTGAATTCGGGCGGCAGACTTACGAGCAGTACTTC
NA | NA | TRBJ1-6 | TRBV5-6 | CASSLEPNEYSPLHF | TGTGCCAGCAGCTTGGAGCCTAACGAGTATTCACCCCTCCACTTT
TRBD1 | NA | TRBJ2-5 | TRBV29-1 | CSVEGDRLLQETQYF | TGCAGCGTTGAGGGGGACAGACTCCTCCAAGAGACCCAGTACTTC
TRBD1 | few | TRBJ1-2 | TRBV10-3 | CAISEGQGWDGYTF | TGTGCCATCAGTGAGGGACAGGGTTGGGATGGCTACACCTTC
NA | NA | TRBJ2-1 | TRBV7-9 | CASSLSFGAYNEQFF | TGTGCCAGCAGCCTCTCCTTTGGCGCCTACAATGAGCAGTTCTTC
TRBD1 | NA | TRBJ1-1 | TRBV27 | CASSPGQGATEAFF | TGTGCCAGCAGCCCGGGACAGGGGGCCACTGAAGCTTTCTTT
NA | NA | TRBJ2-7 | TRBV27 | CASSPSWLGVNEQYF | TGTGCCAGCAGTCCCTCCTGGCTGGGGGTAAACGAGCAGTACTTC
NA | NA | TRBJ2-5 | TRBV9 | CASSGKGSTTQYF | TGTGCCAGCAGCGGCAAAGGTTCCACGACCCAGTACTTC
NA | NA | TRBJ2-6 | TRBV7-9 | CASSPHVGVGANVLTF | TGTGCCAGCAGCCCCCACGTAGGGGTAGGGGCCAACGTCCTGACTTTC
NA | NA | TRBJ2-5 | TRBV11-2 | CASSSANLGFQETQYF | TGTGCCAGCAGTTCCGCTAATCTAGGCTTCCAAGAGACCCAGTACTTC
NA | NA | TRBJ1-3 | TRBV7-8 | CASSLSEEGAGNTIYF | TGTGCCAGCAGCCTTTCGGAAGAGGGCGCTGGAAACACCATATATTTT
TRBD1 | NA | TRBJ2-5 | TRBV14 | CASSQGQGEETQYF | TGTGCCAGCAGCCAGGGACAGGGTGAAGAGACCCAGTACTTC
NA | NA | TRBJ2-7 | TRBV10-3 | CATRDRDISYEQYF | TGTGCCACCAGAGACCGGGACATCTCCTACGAGCAGTACTTC
NA | NA | TRBJ2-7 | TRBV4-1 | CASSEGGNYEQYF | TGCGCCAGCAGCGAGGGGGGTAACTACGAGCAGTACTTC
NA | NA | TRBJ1-1 | TRBV29-1 | CTAGNTEAFF | TGCACAGCGGGGAACACTGAAGCTTTCTTT
TRBD2 | once | TRBJ2-7 | TRBV28 | CASSSTPLAGGNGYEQYF | TGTGCCAGCAGCTCCACCCCCCTAGCGGGAGGGAACGGTTACGAGCAGTACTTC
NA | NA | TRBJ2-7 | TRBV7-2 | CASSFFGAYEQYF | TGTGCCAGCAGCTTTTTCGGAGCCTACGAGCAGTACTTC
TRBD2 | NA | TRBJ2-1 | TRBV29-1 | CSVMGLAGESSYNEQFF | TGCAGCGTGATGGGACTAGCGGGAGAGAGCTCCTACAATGAGCAGTTCTTC
NA | NA | TRBJ1-1 | TRBV19 | CASSIIRVGDKVNTEAFF | TGTGCCAGTAGTATAATTCGGGTGGGGGACAAAGTGAACACTGAAGCTTTCTTT